This T cell receptor beta chain was retrieved from a study of cytomegalovirus exposure and HLA in healthy donors. Study outcomes and limitations: The HLA-A and HLA-B alleles of most subjects were reportedly predicted accurately from TCR beta sequences. In vitro experiments confirmed that a few CMV-associated chains were specific for CMV antigens.

This CDR3 spans 13 amino acids. Trimming pared 5 bases from V and 7 bases from J, leaving 12 bases between. The germline V gene encodes CDR1 MNHNY and CDR2 SVGAGI (reference sequence). With regard to this clone: The antigen is undetermined.

Both 60 Vbeta primers and 13 Jbeta primers went into the PCR. Sequencing was performed with immunoSEQ multiplex PCR; in TCRdb, only in-frame clones are kept and a portion is missing. This sample has 250,000 to 350,000 clones, with around 65% found just once. This clonotype was obtained from a female donor in good health and CMV-seronegative. The sequencing input was PBMCs. The chain has TRBV6-6 and TRBJ1-3; a possible D gene is TRBD1 (5 bases). This chain's CDR3 is CASSPGQRNTIYF. For the CDR3, the DNA is TGTGCCAGCAGTCCCGGACAACGTAACACCATATATTTT.